This T cell receptor (beta chain) was captured in a study of blood T cell repertoires in COVID-19 (dated by TCRdb to the early 2020s). For the study in its entirety: Collaborator samples came from the United States, Italy and Spain and covered acute and convalescent phases of COVID-19. The prospective study material was composed of cDNA or gDNA derived from T cells, B-cell-depleted T cells, or PBMCs. Subjects who had been exposed to COVID-19, were actively infected with it, or had recovered from it provided the deeply sampled blood TCRbeta repertoires that made up the dataset. The repertoires were made available in a free public database intended to serve as a resource for research on the immune response to SARS-CoV-2. The samples were drawn from the first 160 participants of the ongoing ImmuneRACE study and from 1,200 or so subjects provided by 6 global collaborators. The sample metadata nearly always contained a de-identified subject ID, COVID-19 status, age in years and sex. Where available, HLA class I and class II types were taken from metadata supplied by the sample provider and were not determined by assay-based typing.

Whole blood was collected in K2EDTA tubes by collaborating institutions according to the institutions' own protocols. For TCRbeta analysis, collaborator samples were shipped as frozen whole blood, as isolated PBMCs, or as DNA extracted from either sample type. The immunoSEQ Assay, a bias-controlled multiplex PCR, was used to amplify TCRbeta CDR3 regions from genomic DNA. The authors processed their data as follows. Within the assay, amplification of reference gene primers was used to estimate how many nucleated cells each sample contained. To quantify the absolute abundance of each unique TCRbeta CDR3 rearrangement, sequence reads were collapsed and filtered. For each sample, productive Simpson clonality was calculated by taking the square root of Simpson's diversity index across productive rearrangements. Drawn from immuneACCESS, this table holds only the in-frame rearrangements with V and J called that TCRdb kept. Clones are partly lost; checked studies trace under half to an unresolved V gene and leave the rest unexplained. V and J calls and clone size follow that table, whereas D and trimming were derived from the DNA. The sample yields approximately 320,000 clones; almost 85% were counted once. Around 7.8% of the sample is held by the ten biggest clonotypes.

Points on this clone: Its antigen remains unidentified. It has no much larger one-base neighbor in the sample; base qualities were not kept. Distinct nucleotide sequences in the sample also encode this CDR3.

The full study reports these points: The quantity of clinical and demographic metadata differed by source and by participant and was supplied without curation.

The junction carries 11 bases between V and J, which are trimmed by 4 bases and 0 bases respectively. The CDR3 runs 14 amino acids, cysteine and phenylalanine included. CDR3 DNA is the only sequence kept; it has 42 bases, read in frame from the first base. CDR1 and CDR2, looked up from the germline V gene (reference sequence), are SGHNT and YYREEE. Sequenced material: peripheral blood. The receptor's source is a human donor in a cohort sampled during active COVID-19. Here the chain combines TRBV5-4 and TRBJ2-7; a weak D assignment points to TRBD2 (6 bases agree). The DNA is TGTGCCAGCAGCCCGACGGGAGACTCCTACGAGCAGTACTTC. Its translation reads: CASSPTGDSYEQYF.